This paragraph covers one T cell receptor beta chain sequence. The entry originates in a study of tumor T cells in aggressive B-cell lymphoma. The CDR3 extends over 13 amino acids. The germline V gene has CDR1 SNHLY and CDR2 FYNNEI. V was pared by 0 bases and J by 4 bases, with 6 bases between. Sequencing was performed with immunoSEQ multiplex PCR; in TCRdb, only in-frame clones are kept and a portion is missing. The data show about 4,400 clones, over 75% seen once. The gene calls are TRBV2 and TRBJ1-1; D ambiguous. The sequencing input was tumor tissue. The sequence was obtained from an adult with diffuse large B cell lymphoma. The CDR3 here is CASSEARGTEAFF. CDR3 coding DNA: TGTGCCAGCAGTGAAGCGCGGGGCACTGAAGCTTTCTTT.